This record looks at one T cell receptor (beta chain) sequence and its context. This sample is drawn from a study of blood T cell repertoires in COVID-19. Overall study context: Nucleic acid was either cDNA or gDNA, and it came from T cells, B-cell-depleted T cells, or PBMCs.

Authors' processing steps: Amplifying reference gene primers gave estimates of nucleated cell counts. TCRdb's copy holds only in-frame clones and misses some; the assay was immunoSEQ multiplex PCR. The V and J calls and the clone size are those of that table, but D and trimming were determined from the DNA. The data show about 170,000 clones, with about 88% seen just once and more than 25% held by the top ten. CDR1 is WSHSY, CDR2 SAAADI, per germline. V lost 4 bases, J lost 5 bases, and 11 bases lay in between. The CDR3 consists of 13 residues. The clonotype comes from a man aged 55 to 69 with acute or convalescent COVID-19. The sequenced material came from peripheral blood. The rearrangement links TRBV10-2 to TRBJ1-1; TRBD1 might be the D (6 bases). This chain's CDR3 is CASSAGGRTEAFF. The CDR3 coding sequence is TGCGCCAGCAGTGCGGGGGGCCGGACTGAAGCTTTCTTT.